Following are 22 T cell receptor beta chains from one sample sequenced in a study of T cell clonality in common variable immunodeficiency. This table comes from immunoSEQ multiplex PCR, and its TCRdb copy is limited to in-frame clones, with some not included. This table holds tens of thousands of clones with no singletons; the top ten claim 2% to 2.5%. The specimen was peripheral blood mononuclear cells. The source is a person between 18 and 75 years old in good health.

This clone occurred many times. The CDR3 end falls 3 residues outside the read, so it is completed with the germline J gene. V is TRBV20-1 and J is TRBJ1-2; D perhaps matches TRBD1 (6 bases). Looked up from germline, CDR1 is DFQATT and CDR2 is SNEGSKA (reference sequence). The length of the CDR3 is 14 residues. The V and J ends lost 0 bases and 5 bases respectively, with 13 bases between them. The DNA read from the CDR3 is TGCAGTGCTAGAGATCAACGGGACACTTATGGC. Amino acid sequence: CSARDQRDTYG. The complete CDR3 protein is CSARDQRDTYGYTF.

The sample holds many counts of this clone. Read sequence stops 3 residues before the CDR3 end, and the germline J gene provides the missing end. The chain employs TRBV5-8 and TRBJ2-3; D gene unclear. The CDR3 is made up of 14 amino acids. Germline values: CDR1 SGHTS, CDR2 YDEGEE. V gave up 0 bases and J gave up 4 bases, with 9 bases separating them. This CDR3 is CASSLEYSPDTQYF. Incomplete CDR3 DNA: TGTGCCAGCAGCTTGGAGTACTCCCCAGATACG.

Notes on this clone: The read terminates 3 residues ahead of where the CDR3 ends, so the germline J gene completes it. The chain uses TRBV7-2 and TRBJ1-1; a weak D match, TRBD1 (6 bases). CDR1 and CDR2 (germline): SGHTA, FQGNSA. The CDR3 sequence is 14 residues long. Between the trimmed V and J ends, which lost 5 bases and 1 base, there was a span of 11 bases. CDR3 DNA, as far as it was read: TGTGCCAGCAGCCGAGGGGGATCGAACACTGAA. It is translated as CASSRGGSNTE. The CDR3 reads in full as CASSRGGSNTEAFF. The full variable domain, with the rest looked up from reference TRBV7-2 and TRBJ1-1, is GAGVSQSPSNKVTEKGKDVELRCDPISGHTALYWYRQSLGQGLEFLIYFQGNSAPDKSGLPSDRFSAERTGGSVSTLTIQRTQQEDSAVYLCASSRGGSNTEAFFGQGTRLTVV.

This clone was counted at least ten times. The read ends 3 residues shy of where the CDR3 ends; the end is completed using the germline J gene. The chain couples TRBV7-2 to TRBJ1-4; 7 positions agree with TRBD1. Germline CDR1 reads SGHTA; CDR2 reads FQGNSA. V lost 3 bases and J lost 4; bases outside the gene matches: 2. The length of the CDR3 is 14 residues. The chain's CDR3 is CASSLTGFNEKLFF. CDR3 DNA, as far as it was read: TGTGCCAGCAGCTTGACAGGGTTTAATGAAAAA.

The sample holds many counts of this clone. The DNA read from the CDR3 is TGTGCCAGCAGCTTTCTAGCGGGAGGTTCGTCCGGGGAG. It is translated as CASSFLAGGSSGE. The CDR3 in full is CASSFLAGGSSGELFF. J is TRBJ2-2 and V is TRBV7-3, with 11 bases identical to TRBD2. Sequencing ends 3 residues short of the CDR3 end; the germline J gene provides the rest. Germline lookup yields CDR1 SGHTA and CDR2 FQGTGA. Germline trimming cut 3 bases from V and 6 bases from J; bases unmatched to any gene: 6. The CDR3 runs to 16 residues.

This clone was seen repeatedly, ten times or more. The CDR3 extends 3 residues past the end of the read, so its final part is completed from the germline J gene. This chain links TRBV20-1 with TRBJ1-5, with TRBD1 as a possible D gene (5 bases). Trimming left V 5 bases short and J 0 bases short, with 8 bases between. This CDR3 region has 13 residues. The germline gives CDR1 DFQATT, CDR2 SNEGSKA (reference sequence). Incomplete CDR3 DNA: TGCAGTGCTCCCCAGGGTAGCAATCAGCCC. As protein: CSAPQGSNQP. The whole CDR3 region reads CSAPQGSNQPQHF.

This clone showed up many times. The CDR3 end is not reached by the read, which stops 3 residues before it; the germline J gene fills it in. V is TRBV7-3 and J is TRBJ2-1; maybe TRBD1 (5 bases). There are 13 residues in the CDR3. The germline gives CDR1 SGHTA, CDR2 FQGTGA. The V and J ends lost 3 bases and 5 bases respectively, with 8 bases between them. The CDR3: CASSLGRDNEQFF. CDR3 DNA (partial): TGTGCCAGCAGCTTGGGGCGCGACAATGAG.

In its sample, this clone was seen many times. The missing CDR3 end, 3 residues past where the read stops, is filled in from the germline J gene. The rearrangement uses TRBV5-6 and TRBJ1-4; D uncertain. Trimming pared 0 bases from V and 7 bases from J, leaving 7 bases between. The length of the CDR3 is 13 residues. Germline loops: CDR1 SGHDT, CDR2 YYEEEE. The part of the CDR3 DNA that was read is TGTGCCAGCAGCTTGGTTTCGGGTGAAAAA. It translates to CASSLVSGEK. The CDR3 in full is CASSLVSGEKLFF.

Regarding this clone: Read data end 3 residues before the CDR3 end; the end is taken from the germline J gene. The chain combines TRBV11-3 with TRBJ2-5; 7 nucleotides agree with TRBD2. Unmatched junction bases numbered 12, after V lost 4 bases and J lost 7 bases. The CDR3 runs to 15 residues. Germline V gene data show CDR1 as SGHNT and CDR2 as YENEEA. The CDR3 sequence: CASSSGYGGVATQYF. The CDR3 DNA, read in part, is TGTGCCAGCAGCTCCGGGTATGGGGGGGTGGCGACC.

For this clone: The read ends 3 residues early relative to the CDR3; the germline J gene fills the gap. This chain connects TRBV20-1 to TRBJ2-5; 10 nucleotides align to TRBD2. V lost 0 bases to trimming and J lost 2 bases; unmatched junction nucleotides: 9. The CDR3 covers 17 residues. The germline CDR1 and CDR2 sequences are DFQATT and SNEGSKA (reference sequence). The DNA read from the CDR3 is TGCAGTGCTAGAGATCGGGTAGCGGGGGGCCTTCAAGAGACC. This encodes CSARDRVAGGLQET. In full, the CDR3 is CSARDRVAGGLQETQYF.

At least ten counts were recorded for this clone. With the read ending 3 residues before the CDR3 end, the germline J gene is used to fill in that end. This chain uses TRBV2 with TRBJ2-6; D ambiguous. The CDR3 is made up of 13 amino acids. V lost 6 bases and J 0 bases, leaving 3 bases between the germline ends. Germline loops: CDR1 SNHLY, CDR2 FYNNEI. The CDR3 bases that were read are TGTGCCAGCAGGGCCTCTGGGGCCAACGTC. This codes for CASRASGANV. The full-length CDR3 reads as CASRASGANVLTF. Supplemented by reference TRBV2 and TRBJ2-6, the full variable domain reads EPEVTQTPSHQVTQMGQEVILRCVPISNHLYFYWYRQILGQKVEFLVSFYNNEISEKSEIFDDQFSVERPDGSNFTLKIRSTKLEDSAMYFCASRASGANVLTFGAGSRLTVL.

This clone has a count of ten or more. The observed sequence ends 3 residues before the CDR3 terminus, with the missing tail filled in from the germline J gene. The chain employs TRBV30 and TRBJ1-3; D remains ambiguous. The germline CDR1 and CDR2 sequences are GTSNPN and SVGIG (reference sequence). Trimming pared 4 bases from V and 6 bases from J, leaving 10 bases between. The CDR3 has 12 residues. The CDR3 bases that were read are TGTGCCTGGACCCCAGGACTAAACACC. Translated: CAWTPGLNT. The entire CDR3 protein is CAWTPGLNTIYF.

This clone was counted many times. The read comes to an end 3 residues before the CDR3 does, leaving the germline J gene to fill in the end. This rearrangement joins TRBV10-3 to TRBJ2-3; TRBD1 agrees at 10 bases. With 4 bases clipped from V and 6 bases from J, the junction kept 4 bases outside the gene matches. Germline CDR1 reads ENHRY; CDR2 reads SYGVKD. The CDR3 sequence is 14 residues long. The chain's CDR3 is CAISGGQGYDTQYF. The DNA read from the CDR3 is TGTGCCATCAGTGGGGGACAGGGGTACGATACG.

This clone was picked up many times. The read terminates 3 residues ahead of where the CDR3 ends, so the germline J gene completes it. The chain has TRBV11-2 and TRBJ2-7; perhaps TRBD1 as D (5 bases). V gave up 2 bases and J gave up 3 bases, with 11 bases separating them. The CDR3 covers 14 residues. Germline V gene data show CDR1 as SGHAT and CDR2 as FQNNGV. Incomplete CDR3 DNA: TGTGCCAGCAGCTTACGTGGACATTACTACGAG. Protein product: CASSLRGHYYE. The whole CDR3 sequence is CASSLRGHYYEQYF.

This clone was seen ten or more times. The sequenced fragment ends 3 residues before the CDR3 boundary, so the rest is inferred from the germline J gene. The chain joins TRBV30 to TRBJ2-1, with 16 bases that match TRBD2. V shed 3 bases and J 2 bases; nucleotides not matched to a gene: 10. This CDR3 comprises 19 residues. CDR1 and CDR2 from the germline V gene are GTSNPN and SVGIG (reference sequence). The CDR3 here is CAWRVGGLAGGPPYNEQFF. The sequenced part of the CDR3 DNA is TGTGCCTGGAGAGTCGGGGGACTAGCGGGGGGGCCCCCCTACAATGAG. The full variable domain, completed using reference TRBV30 and TRBJ2-1, is SQTIHQWPATLVQPVGSPLSLECTVEGTSNPNLYWYRQAAGRGLQLLFYSVGIGQISSEVPQNLSASRPQDRQFILSSKKLLLSDSGFYLCAWRVGGLAGGPPYNEQFFGPGTRLTVL.

Regarding this clone: Sequencing ends 3 residues short of the CDR3 end; the germline J gene provides the rest. V usage is TRBV18 and J usage is TRBJ2-1; D is ambiguous. Trimming took off 1 base at V and 0 bases at J, with 7 bases between the two ends. Germline V lookup: CDR1 KGHSH, CDR2 LQKENI. The CDR3 length is 15 residues. CDR3 amino acids: CASSPLFSSYNEQFF. The CDR3 DNA, read in part, is TGTGCCAGCTCACCACTGTTCAGCTCCTACAATGAG.

This clone was counted ten times or more. The read halts 3 residues ahead of the CDR3 end, with the missing end drawn from the germline J gene. The chain combines TRBV19 with TRBJ1-2; 8 bases fit TRBD1. Germline CDR1 reads LNHDA; CDR2 reads SQIVND (reference sequence). The CDR3 totals 14 residues. The CDR3 loop reads CASSIGDRSSSYTF. CDR3 DNA (partial): TGTGCCAGTAGTATAGGGGACAGGAGTTCGAGC.

This clone was recorded many times. Read sequence stops 3 residues before the CDR3 end, and the germline J gene provides the missing end. This rearrangement joins TRBV7-6 to TRBJ2-7; 8 bases match TRBD1. The germline gives CDR1 SGHVS, CDR2 FNYEAQ. The V gene end was trimmed by 1 base and the J gene end by 2 bases; junction bases not matched to a gene: 4. There are 15 residues in the CDR3. The CDR3 loop is CASSLGGQGTYEQYF. The DNA read from the CDR3 is TGTGCCAGCAGCTTAGGCGGACAGGGTACCTACGAG.

This clone was seen repeatedly, ten times or more. The DNA read from the CDR3 is TGTGCCAGCAGCCAGTATGAGGCATACGAG. As protein: CASSQYEAYE. The CDR3, in full, reads CASSQYEAYEQYF. The rearrangement joins TRBV7-6 to TRBJ2-7, with D uncertain. The read ends 3 residues early relative to the CDR3; the germline J gene fills the gap. V was trimmed by 5 bases and J by 4 bases, leaving 12 bases between them. Per the germline V gene, CDR1 is SGHVS and CDR2 is FNYEAQ. The CDR3 is 13 amino acids.

This clone was picked up many times. The read comes to an end 3 residues before the CDR3 does, leaving the germline J gene to fill in the end. This rearrangement joins TRBV30 to TRBJ2-3; a weak D match, TRBD2 (6 bases). The CDR3 runs 13 residues. V was trimmed by 7 bases and J by 7 bases, leaving 18 bases between them. Germline V lookup: CDR1 GTSNPN, CDR2 SVGIG (reference sequence). The covered CDR3 bases are TGTGCCTCATTATCGCGACTAGTCTATACG. Its translation is CASLSRLVYT. The full CDR3 is CASLSRLVYTQYF.

Partial CDR3 DNA: TGTGCCAGCTTCGACAGAGCAAGCTCCTATAATTCACCC. Translated, it gives CASFDRASSYNSP. In full, the CDR3 reads CASFDRASSYNSPLHF. This chain uses TRBV2 with TRBJ1-6; D possibly corresponds to TRBD1 (5 bases). The read halts 3 residues ahead of the CDR3 end, with the missing end drawn from the germline J gene. CDR1 is SNHLY, CDR2 FYNNEI, per germline. CDR3 length equals 16 residues. The V end lost 8 bases, the J end lost 0 bases, and 14 bases lay between the germline ends.

There are many counts of this clone. Coverage ceases 3 residues before the CDR3 finishes, and the germline J gene fills in the end. V gene TRBV5-1 combines with J gene TRBJ1-4; 8 positions agree with TRBD1. V lost 6 bases and J lost 0; bases outside the gene matches: 4. CDR1 is SGHRS and CDR2 is YFSETQ in the germline V gene. The CDR3 extends over 15 amino acids. The sequenced CDR3 bases are TGCGCCAGCACCCAACAGGGGGCAACTAATGAAAAA. This gives the protein CASTQQGATNEK. The whole CDR3 region reads CASTQQGATNEKLFF.